The present entry profiles one T cell receptor (beta chain) with its context. Primers for the PCR totalled 60 Vbeta and 13 Jbeta. Profiling relied on immunoSEQ multiplex PCR, and the TCRdb table lists in-frame clones only, not all of them. The sample has 100,000 to 150,000 clones; around 72% are singletons. This record belongs to a study of cytomegalovirus exposure and HLA in healthy donors. This CDR3 contains 14 residues. Germline CDR1 and CDR2: PRHDT and FYEKMQ (reference sequence). V lost 5 bases and J lost 8, with 18 bases in between. This receptor was obtained from a woman between 45 and 60 years old in good health and CMV-seropositive. The sequenced material came from PBMCs. The V call is TRBV13, the J call TRBJ1-1; D call uncertain. The CDR3 nucleotides read TGTGCCAGCAGCCGCGGGCAGCCAGGAGGGGAAGCTTTCTTT. This codes for CASSRGQPGGEAFF. Full variable domain (missing parts from reference TRBV13 and TRBJ1-1): AAGVIQSPRHLIKEKRETATLKCYPIPRHDTVYWYQQGPGQDPQFLISFYEKMQSDKGSIPDRFSAQQFSDYHSELNMSSLELGDSALYFCASSRGQPGGEAFFGQGTRLTVV.